The present T cell receptor (beta chain) was sequenced within a study of blood T cell repertoires in COVID-19. Authors' analysis steps: The assay estimated nucleated cells by amplifying reference gene primers. Sequencing was performed with immunoSEQ multiplex PCR; in TCRdb, only in-frame clones are kept and a portion is missing. The V and J calls and clone size were taken over from that table, and D and trimming were inferred from the DNA. The sample has approximately 500,000 clones; around nine tenths are singletons. This CDR3 contains 15 residues. V lost 4 bases to trimming and J lost 14 bases; unmatched junction nucleotides: 15. Per the germline V gene, CDR1 is SGHNT and CDR2 is YENEEA.

The specimen was PBMCs or T cells enriched from blood (not recorded which). This clonotype was obtained from a woman aged 40 to 50 who had recovered from COVID-19. The J gene is TRBJ2-1, the V gene TRBV11-3; 9 bases match TRBD2. The CDR3 here is CASSSLAGAPGGKFF. The CDR3 DNA follows: TGTGCCAGCAGCTCTTTAGCGGGAGCCCCGGGAGGGAAGTTCTTC.